A selection of T cell receptor beta chains follows, all from one sample in a study of CD8 T cells in Susac syndrome. TCRdb reanalysed the immunoSEQ multiplex PCR reads using MiXCR and keeps one entry per CDR3 protein. The sample has about 300,000 distinct CDR3 sequences; around 90% are singletons. Sequenced sample: CD4+ T cells from PBMCs. The receptors were gathered from a human donor with multiple sclerosis. Both conserved end residues are part of each CDR3. The D gene is left open where the match is weak. Some rows mark clone size as missing; the rest say once, few, many or name a class of expanded clone.

size,D,V,J,CDR3,DNA
once,TRBD1,TRBV5-1,TRBJ1-2,CASGPPDRGHGYTF,TGCGCCAGCGGCCCTCCAGACAGGGGGCATGGCTACACCTTC
-,-,TRBV20-1,TRBJ2-7,CSASRQLAYEQYF,TGCAGTGCTAGTCGACAGCTAGCCTACGAGCAGTACTTC
-,-,TRBV5-1,TRBJ2-7,CASSLSTGDVKQYF,TGCGCCAGCAGCTTATCAACTGGGGACGTAAAGCAGTACTTC
-,-,TRBV7-2,TRBJ2-7,CASSRTTPYEQYF,TGTGCCAGCAGCCGGACTACCCCCTACGAGCAGTACTTC
once,-,TRBV3-1,TRBJ2-6,CASSPHPSGANVLTF,TGTGCCAGCAGTCCACACCCCTCTGGGGCCAACGTCCTGACTTTC
-,TRBD1,TRBV6-6,TRBJ1-5,CASSLTGRGQPQHF,TGTGCCAGCAGTTTGACAGGGAGGGGTCAGCCCCAGCATTTT
-,-,TRBV12-3/TRBV12-4,TRBJ2-1,CASSGRGTPNEQFF,TGTGCCAGCAGCGGCAGAGGGACCCCCAATGAGCAGTTCTTC
-,-,TRBV5-5,TRBJ2-1,CASSLGEVLYNEQFF,TGTGCCAGCAGCTTGGGGGAGGTCCTCTACAATGAGCAGTTCTTC
-,TRBD2,TRBV7-2,TRBJ2-1,CASSSQWGLDNNEQFF,TGTGCCAGCAGCTCCCAGTGGGGACTAGACAACAATGAGCAGTTCTTC
-,TRBD2,TRBV25-1,TRBJ2-3,CASSERSGGPDTQYF,TGTGCCAGCAGTGAGCGTAGCGGGGGCCCAGATACGCAGTATTTT
-,-,TRBV24-1,TRBJ2-2,CATSDDNKNTGELFF,TGTGCCACCAGTGATGACAACAAGAACACCGGGGAGCTGTTTTTT
-,-,TRBV2,TRBJ1-2,CASSEDRYYGYTF,TGTGCCAGCAGTGAGGACAGATACTATGGCTACACCTTC
-,TRBD1,TRBV6-1,TRBJ1-2,CASSEAGTGSYGYTF,TGTGCCAGCAGTGAAGCCGGGACAGGGAGCTATGGCTACACCTTC
-,-,TRBV29-1,TRBJ2-3,CSVDWGGPGDTQYF,TGCAGCGTTGATTGGGGCGGGCCTGGGGATACGCAGTATTTT
-,-,TRBV12-3/TRBV12-4,TRBJ1-4,CASSPFATNEKLFF,TGTGCCAGCAGCCCCTTTGCAACTAATGAAAAACTGTTTTTT
-,-,TRBV4-1,TRBJ1-3,CASSQEGRLHSGNTIYF,TGCGCCAGCAGCCAAGAAGGACGCCTTCACTCTGGAAACACCATATATTTT
-,TRBD1,TRBV19,TRBJ1-1,CASSRGGDRNTEAFF,TGTGCCAGTAGTCGTGGGGGGGACAGGAACACTGAAGCTTTCTTT
-,-,TRBV11-3,TRBJ1-2,CASSLTGAVGYTF,TGTGCCAGCAGCTTGACAGGCGCCGTTGGCTACACCTTC
-,TRBD1,TRBV7-9,TRBJ2-6,CASSTLGQGGANVLTF,TGTGCCAGCAGCACCCTTGGACAGGGAGGGGCCAACGTCCTGACTTTC
-,-,TRBV15,TRBJ2-3,CATSKWEGHTDTQYF,TGTGCCACCAGCAAGTGGGAAGGGCACACAGATACGCAGTATTTT
-,-,TRBV18,TRBJ1-5,CASSPTGSYSNQPQHF,TGTGCCAGCTCACCAACGGGCTCATATAGCAATCAGCCCCAGCATTTT
once,-,TRBV24-1,TRBJ2-7,CATVGKQYF,TGTGCCACCGTAGGCAAGCAGTACTTC
-,-,TRBV6-5,TRBJ2-2,CASSQEVWNTGELFF,TGTGCCAGCAGCCAGGAGGTGTGGAACACCGGGGAGCTGTTTTTT
-,-,TRBV11-3,TRBJ1-1,CASSLYRENTEAFF,TGTGCCAGCAGCTTATATAGGGAGAACACTGAAGCTTTCTTT
-,TRBD2,TRBV29-1,TRBJ2-3,CSVEAGGTDTQYF,TGCAGCGTTGAGGCGGGAGGGACAGATACGCAGTATTTT
-,TRBD1,TRBV10-3,TRBJ1-5,CAISAGGSQPQHF,TGTGCCATCAGTGCAGGGGGCAGTCAGCCCCAGCATTTT